The source of this TCR beta chain is a study of T cell repertoires in cytomegalovirus infection. Study-wide background: HLA-C-restricted CMV epitopes, recently identified, and well-studied HLA-B-restricted ones were used by the study. Matching HLA type, along with CMV infection, was indicated by public TCR beta signatures. Study outcomes and limitations: Within the response measured ex vivo, HLA-C-restricted CMV-specific TCR beta clonotypes were dominant.

With respect to this clonotype: Its matching antigen is unknown. The junction departs from the called germline gene at one end, perhaps through a read error.

TCRdb processed the reads anew with MiXCR; each CDR3 protein has one entry. Of approximately 390,000 distinct CDR3 sequences listed, roughly 34% are singletons. The germline V gene encodes CDR1 SGHTA and CDR2 FQGNSA. There are 14 residues in the CDR3. This chain uses TRBV7-2 with TRBJ1-1; 9 bases match TRBD1. This receptor was identified in a human donor in good health (CMV status not recorded). Some clones in this sample may be carry-over from other donors' samples. Here the sequenced sample was cultured PBMCs, taken from culture after CMV antigen stimulation. CDR3 amino acids: CASSLDRGRTEAVF. For the CDR3, the DNA is TGTGCCAGCAGCTTAGACAGGGGGCGCACTGAAGCTGTCTTT.